The entry that follows covers one TCR beta chain sequence. Its antigen is still unknown. Base qualities are not at hand, and no much larger clone is one base apart. V and J are truncated by 3 bases and 5 bases respectively, leaving an intervening sequence of 10 bases. According to the germline V gene, CDR1 reads MNHNS and CDR2 reads SASEGT. Reading from cysteine to phenylalanine, the CDR3 counts 13 amino acids. The DNA shown is the 39-base CDR3, in frame from base 1. These data originate in a study of technical replicates of blood from a handful of donors (TCRdb year 2017). Library preparation employed the immunoSEQ multiplex PCR assay. Held by TCRdb, this immuneACCESS table contains in-frame sequences only and omits some clones. Under half of the omission traces to an unresolved V gene where checked; the cause of the rest is unknown. The sample includes tens of thousands of clones, with just over 95% observed a single time. The ten largest clones represent around 0.18% of the sample.

This receptor was obtained from a human donor in good health. Sequencing was carried out using T cells isolated from PBMCs. The rearrangement joined TRBV6-1 to TRBJ1-2; TRBD1 might be the D gene, on 6 matching bases. The sequence in DNA is TGTGCCAGCAGTGACAGGGGTCATTATGGCTACACCTTC. This sequence encodes CASSDRGHYGYTF.